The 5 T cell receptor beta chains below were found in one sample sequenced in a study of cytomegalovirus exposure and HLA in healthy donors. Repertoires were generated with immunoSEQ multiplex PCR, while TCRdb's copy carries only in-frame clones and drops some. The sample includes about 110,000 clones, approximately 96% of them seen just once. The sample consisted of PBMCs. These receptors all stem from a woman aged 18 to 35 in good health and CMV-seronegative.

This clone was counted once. The CDR3 DNA follows: TGTGCCAGCTCACCTTGGGAGAGGAGTTCGAACACTGAAGCTTTCTTT. Its protein is CASSPWERSSNTEAFF. The chain has TRBV18 and TRBJ1-1; D call uncertain. Trimming shortened V by 3 bases and J by 1 base, and 15 bases separated the two germline ends. Per the germline V gene, CDR1 is KGHSH and CDR2 is LQKENI. The CDR3 loop spans 16 amino acids.

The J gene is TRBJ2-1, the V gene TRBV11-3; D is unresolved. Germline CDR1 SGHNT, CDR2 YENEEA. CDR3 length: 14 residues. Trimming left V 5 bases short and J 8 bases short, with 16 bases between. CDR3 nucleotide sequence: TGTGCCAGCAGCCTCCGCCCTGGAGTTGATGAGCAGTTCTTC. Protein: CASSLRPGVDEQFF.

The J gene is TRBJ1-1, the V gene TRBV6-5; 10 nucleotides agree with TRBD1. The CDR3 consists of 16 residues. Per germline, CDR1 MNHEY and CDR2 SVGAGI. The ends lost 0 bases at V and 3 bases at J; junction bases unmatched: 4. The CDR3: CASSYSWDRGDTEAFF. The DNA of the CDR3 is TGTGCCAGCAGTTACTCGTGGGACAGGGGCGACACTGAAGCTTTCTTT.

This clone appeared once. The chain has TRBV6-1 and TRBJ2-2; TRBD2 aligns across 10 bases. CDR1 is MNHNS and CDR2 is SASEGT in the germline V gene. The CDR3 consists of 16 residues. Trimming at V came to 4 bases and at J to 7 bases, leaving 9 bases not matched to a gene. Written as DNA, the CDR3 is TGTGCCAGCAGTGGGCTAGCGGGGGCTAGCTTCGGGGAGCTGTTTTTT. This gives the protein CASSGLAGASFGELFF.

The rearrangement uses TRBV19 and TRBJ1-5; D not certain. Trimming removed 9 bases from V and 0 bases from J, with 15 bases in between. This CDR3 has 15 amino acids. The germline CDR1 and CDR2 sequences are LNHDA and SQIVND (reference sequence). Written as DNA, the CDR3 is TGTGCCAGCGCAACAGTGGCAAATAGCAATCAGCCCCAGCATTTT. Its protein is CASATVANSNQPQHF.